This T cell receptor beta chain was identified in a study of T cell repertoires in cytomegalovirus infection. Background on the study: Public TCR beta signatures indicated both CMV infection and matching HLA type.

Germline loops: CDR1 SGHTA, CDR2 FQGNSA. The V end lost 5 bases, the J end lost 3 bases, and 10 bases lay between the germline ends. The length of the CDR3 is 14 residues. With regard to this clonotype: Antigen: not known.

General study findings and limits: Clonotypes of TCR beta that were HLA-C-restricted and CMV-specific dominated the ex vivo response.

From the reads, TCRdb called clonotypes with MiXCR, one entry per CDR3 protein. The sample contains 150,000 to 160,000 distinct CDR3 sequences, 20% to 25% of which appear only once. Source material: PBMCs. This clonotype was sampled from a human donor in good health (CMV status not recorded). Some clones in this sample may be carry-over from other donors' samples. V gene TRBV7-2 combines with J gene TRBJ2-2, with D unclear. Here the CDR3 reads CASSPLGDTGELFF. CDR3 bases: TGTGCCAGCAGCCCCCTTGGGGACACCGGGGAGCTGTTTTTT.